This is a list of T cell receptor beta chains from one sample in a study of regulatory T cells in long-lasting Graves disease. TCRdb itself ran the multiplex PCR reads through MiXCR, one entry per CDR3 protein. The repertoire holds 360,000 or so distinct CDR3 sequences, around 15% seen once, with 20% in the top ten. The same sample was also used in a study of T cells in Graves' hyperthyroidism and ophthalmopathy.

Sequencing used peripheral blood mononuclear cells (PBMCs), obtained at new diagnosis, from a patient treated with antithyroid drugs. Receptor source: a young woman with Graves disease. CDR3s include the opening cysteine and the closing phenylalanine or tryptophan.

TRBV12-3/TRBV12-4 CASSPALGRGGEKLFF
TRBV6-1 CASSEAVGGGWETQYF
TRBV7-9 CASSSSDGAQETQYF
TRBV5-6 CASSIRDRNEKLFF
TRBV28 CATQIFETQYF
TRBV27 CASSGIKLGLDSPLHF
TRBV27 CASQDRGEEAFF
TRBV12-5 CASGFDPPSRGYGYTF
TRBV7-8 CASSLGDGEQFF
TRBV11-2 CASSFRGTSGSGELFF
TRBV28 CASSFHTGPQHF
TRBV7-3 CASSFQGGKHSYNEQFF
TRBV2 CASSLDWGEHPYEQYF
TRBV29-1 CSVEGGAYEQYF
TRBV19 CASSITGIHEQFF
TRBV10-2 CASSEGPFSGATGELFF